This entry lists 29 T cell receptor beta chains sequenced from one sample in a study of cytomegalovirus exposure and HLA in healthy donors. The assay was immunoSEQ multiplex PCR, and TCRdb's table has in-frame clones only and misses some. This table has 130,000 or so clones, roughly 87% appearing once. Sequencing was performed on PBMCs. These receptors were taken from a woman aged 18-29 years in good health and CMV-seronegative.

V gene TRBV2 combines with J gene TRBJ1-4, with a possible D match to TRBD1 (6 bases). V lost 4 bases and J lost 8, with 17 bases in between. Germline CDR1 reads SNHLY; CDR2 reads FYNNEI. CDR3 size: 15 residues. The chain's CDR3 is CASSGSGTRGEKLFF. CDR3 DNA sequence: TGTGCCAGCAGTGGATCCGGGACACGGGGCGAAAAACTGTTTTTT.

This clone was detected a few times. The chain couples TRBV7-9 to TRBJ2-7; 7 bases line up with TRBD2. Germline lookup yields CDR1 SEHNR and CDR2 FQNEAQ (reference sequence). This CDR3 contains 15 residues. V trimming: 5 bases; J trimming: 3 bases; junction bases outside the gene matches: 10. The CDR3 DNA reads TGTGCCAGCAGCGGTTTCGGACTAGACCGCTACGAGCAGTACTTC. This sequence encodes CASSGFGLDRYEQYF.

The V call is TRBV7-8, the J call TRBJ1-1, with 8 bases matching TRBD1. The V segment lost 6 bases and the J segment 6 bases; nucleotides outside the gene matches: 12. The CDR3 is 15 amino acids. Germline V gene data show CDR1 as SGHVS and CDR2 as FQNEAQ. The CDR3 loop is CASSSNRDRNAEAFF. CDR3 in DNA: TGTGCCAGCAGTTCTAACCGGGACAGGAATGCTGAAGCTTTCTTT.

The chain links TRBV5-4 to TRBJ1-2; maybe TRBD1 (6 bases). The CDR3 runs to 16 residues. The V end lost 4 bases, the J end lost 4 bases, and 20 bases lay between the germline ends. CDR1 is SGHNT, CDR2 YYREEE, per germline (reference sequence). The CDR3 DNA reads TGTGCCAGCAGCCCAGGGAGTGGCGGGGGCGCCTATGGCTACACCTTC. Encoded protein: CASSPGSGGGAYGYTF.

A few counts support this clone. V gene TRBV11-1 combines with J gene TRBJ2-1; the D gene is possibly TRBD2 (5 bases). This CDR3 region has 15 residues. The V and J ends lost 5 bases and 6 bases respectively, with 17 bases between them. Looked up from germline, CDR1 is SGHAT and CDR2 is FQDESV (reference sequence). CDR3 in DNA: TGTGCCAGCAGCCACGGACTGACGGTGGCCAATGAGCAGTTCTTC. Translation: CASSHGLTVANEQFF. Drawing the rest from reference TRBV11-1 and TRBJ2-1, the complete variable domain is EAEVAQSPRYKITEKSQAVAFWCDPISGHATLYWYRQILGQGPELLVQFQDESVVDDSQLPKDRFSAERLKGVDSTLKIQPAELGDSAMYLCASSHGLTVANEQFFGPGTRLTVL.

The CDR3 coding sequence is TGTGCCAGCAGTTTATTGGGCAACAATGAGCAGTTCTTC. This translates into CASSLLGNNEQFF. The chain links TRBV27 to TRBJ2-1; D unclear. Germline-derived CDR1 and CDR2 are MNHEY and SMNVEV (reference sequence). V dropped 1 base and J dropped 5 bases, with 6 bases sitting between them. The CDR3 is 13 residues long.

This clone was recorded only once. The chain is built from TRBV7-9 and TRBJ1-1; 9 nucleotides agree with TRBD1. In germline, CDR1 is SEHNR, CDR2 FQNEAQ (reference sequence). V shed 5 bases, J shed 2 bases, and the junction held 3 bases outside the gene matches. This CDR3 has 14 amino acids. CDR3 nucleotide sequence: TGTGCCAGCAGCACAACAGGGGGCAACACTGAAGCTTTCTTT. Translation gives CASSTTGGNTEAFF.

V gene TRBV2 combines with J gene TRBJ2-4, with 7 bases fitting TRBD2. The V and J ends lost 2 bases and 1 base, in that order; junction bases with no gene match: 20. The germline gives CDR1 SNHLY, CDR2 FYNNEI. The CDR3 spans 21 residues. The CDR3 spells CASSEFDRGSGGSPAKNIQYF. As DNA, the CDR3 is TGTGCCAGCAGTGAATTTGATCGGGGGTCGGGGGGTTCCCCGGCCAAAAACATTCAGTACTTC.

This rearrangement joins TRBV7-9 to TRBJ2-6; weak D call: TRBD2 (5 bases). V was clipped by 5 bases and J by 7 bases, with 9 bases between them. The CDR3 contains 13 residues. Germline CDR1 SEHNR, CDR2 FQNEAQ (reference sequence). The CDR3 DNA is TGTGCCAGCAGCCTCCGGGAAGCCAACGTCCTGACTTTC. Translation gives CASSLREANVLTF.

This sequence joins TRBV30 and TRBJ1-4; TRBD1 might be the D (5 bases). Trimming left V 2 bases short and J 7 bases short, with 38 bases between. Germline V CDR1 and CDR2: GTSNPN, SVGIG (reference sequence). This CDR3 is 22 amino acids long. CDR3 in amino acids: CAWSPTLRYLSRVRAGGEKLFF. The CDR3 nucleotides read TGTGCCTGGAGTCCGACCTTACGTTACCTGTCAAGGGTCAGGGCGGGAGGTGAAAAACTGTTTTTT.

This clone has a single count. The rearrangement uses TRBV6-1 and TRBJ1-6; 10 positions agree with TRBD1. This CDR3 is 17 amino acids long. Germline loops: CDR1 MNHNS, CDR2 SASEGT. Trimming removed 2 bases from V and 8 bases from J; junction bases left unmatched: 9. The CDR3: CASSESPGTGVDSPLHF. The CDR3 DNA follows: TGTGCCAGCAGTGAATCCCCCGGGACAGGGGTCGATTCACCCCTCCACTTT.

The genes are TRBV19 and TRBJ1-5, with 8 bases fitting TRBD1. The germline V gene encodes CDR1 LNHDA and CDR2 SQIVND (reference sequence). The CDR3 runs to 17 residues. Germline trimming cut 2 bases from V and 7 bases from J; bases unmatched to any gene: 13. CDR3 sequence: CASSIWETGEFEQPQHF. CDR3 nucleotide sequence: TGTGCCAGTAGTATATGGGAGACAGGGGAGTTCGAGCAGCCCCAGCATTTT.

This clone was detected a few times. The V gene is TRBV15, the J gene TRBJ1-1, with a possible D match to TRBD1 (5 bases). Germline loops: CDR1 LNHNV, CDR2 YYDKDF (reference sequence). The V and J ends lost 8 bases and 3 bases respectively, with 16 bases between them. The CDR3 consists of 14 residues. CDR3 loop: CATYLREGDTEAFF. The CDR3 coding sequence is TGTGCCACCTACCTCAGGGAAGGGGACACTGAAGCTTTCTTT.

The chain has TRBV9 and TRBJ1-1; no firm D call. Per germline, CDR1 SGDLS and CDR2 YYNGEE. V was cut by 0 bases and J by 0 bases, with 9 bases left in between. The CDR3 length is 15 residues. CDR3 DNA: TGTGCCAGCAGCGTAGTAGAGGAGATGAACACTGAAGCTTTCTTT. Translation: CASSVVEEMNTEAFF.

V and J are TRBV18 and TRBJ1-3; 7 bases are a match to TRBD1. The CDR3 has 17 residues. The V segment lost 3 bases and the J segment 4 bases; nucleotides outside the gene matches: 12. The germline CDR1 and CDR2 sequences are KGHSH and LQKENI. CDR3 amino acids: CASSPYRTETGGNTIYF. As DNA, the CDR3 is TGTGCCAGCTCACCGTACCGCACGGAGACAGGGGGAAACACCATATATTTT.

The chain is built from TRBV28 and TRBJ2-1; the D gene is possibly TRBD2 (7 bases). Germline CDR1 reads MDHEN; CDR2 reads SYDVKM. There are 16 residues in the CDR3. Trimming took 7 bases from V and 7 from J, leaving 23 bases between them. The CDR3: CASTPTWGGPNNEQFF. CDR3 nucleotide sequence: TGTGCCAGCACCCCCACTTGGGGGGGCCCTAATAATGAGCAGTTCTTC.

The J gene is TRBJ1-2, the V gene TRBV7-9, with TRBD1 matching over 8 bases. Germline CDR1 SEHNR, CDR2 FQNEAQ (reference sequence). The junction had 8 bases not matched to a gene; V was cut back by 6 bases and J by 5 bases. The CDR3 has 14 amino acids. The CDR3 loop reads CASRQGARGYGYTF. The CDR3 DNA reads as TGTGCCAGCAGGCAGGGGGCGAGGGGGTATGGCTACACCTTC.

This clone is a singleton in its sample. CDR3 DNA sequence: TGTGCCAGCTCAGCAACAGGGAAACCTGAGAATTCACCCCTCCACTTT. Translation gives CASSATGKPENSPLHF. This sequence joins TRBV18 and TRBJ1-6; TRBD1 might be the D (6 bases). Trimming took off 5 bases at V and 7 bases at J, with 18 bases between the two ends. The CDR3 has 16 residues. Per germline, CDR1 KGHSH and CDR2 LQKENI.

This chain connects TRBV6-1 to TRBJ2-3; no firm D call. This CDR3 comprises 13 residues. V gave up 5 bases and J gave up 5 bases, with 11 bases separating them. CDR1 MNHNS and CDR2 SASEGT come from the germline V gene. The CDR3 sequence is CASSSAHGDTQYF. Here the CDR3 DNA reads TGTGCCAGCAGTAGCGCCCATGGAGATACGCAGTATTTT.

The gene calls are TRBV2 and TRBJ1-2; 7 bases agree with TRBD1. Germline lookup yields CDR1 SNHLY and CDR2 FYNNEI. This CDR3 has 17 residues. Trimming removed 5 bases from V and 2 bases from J; junction bases left unmatched: 14. This CDR3 is CASSTRDSPSPNYGYTF. CDR3 nucleotides: TGTGCCAGCAGTACCCGGGACAGTCCAAGTCCAAACTATGGCTACACCTTC.

This chain joins TRBV4-2 and TRBJ1-4; D might be TRBD1 (6 bases). The V and J ends lost 0 bases and 8 bases respectively, with 22 bases between them. CDR3 length equals 18 residues. The germline CDR1 and CDR2 sequences are LGHNA and YNFKEQ. CDR3 in amino acids: CASSQDTGHGMENEKLFF. As DNA, the CDR3 is TGTGCCAGCAGCCAAGATACGGGACATGGGATGGAGAACGAAAAACTGTTTTTT.

V gene TRBV7-9 combines with J gene TRBJ1-3; possible D gene TRBD1, 5 bases. Trimming took 5 bases from V and 0 from J, leaving 8 bases between them. The CDR3 has 14 residues. Germline V lookup: CDR1 SEHNR, CDR2 FQNEAQ (reference sequence). In DNA form, the CDR3 reads TGTGCCAGCAGCCCGACAGTCTCTGGAAACACCATATATTTT. Translation gives CASSPTVSGNTIYF.

This chain joins TRBV19 and TRBJ1-5, with 7 bases aligning to TRBD1. The CDR3 loop spans 16 amino acids. Germline values: CDR1 LNHDA, CDR2 SQIVND (reference sequence). The junction had 9 bases not matched to a gene; V was cut back by 3 bases and J by 4 bases. As DNA, the CDR3 is TGTGCCAGTAGTATTTATACCGGGACAGCTAATCAGCCCCAGCATTTT. Translating gives CASSIYTGTANQPQHF.

The J gene is TRBJ1-3, the V gene TRBV4-1; D unclear. The CDR3 loop spans 15 amino acids. V lost 0 bases and J lost 0, with 6 bases in between. Germline loops: CDR1 MGHRA, CDR2 YSYEKL. CDR3 sequence reads: CASSQEHNSGNTIYF. DNA of the CDR3: TGCGCCAGCAGCCAAGAGCACAACTCTGGAAACACCATATATTTT.

This chain's CDR3 is CASSQGVHTEAFF. CDR3 bases: TGTGCCAGCAGTCAGGGGGTACACACTGAAGCTTTCTTT. The rearrangement links TRBV6-5 to TRBJ1-1; 7 nucleotides line up with TRBD1. Germline-derived CDR1 and CDR2 are MNHEY and SVGAGI. This CDR3 has 13 residues. The V gene end was trimmed by 5 bases and the J gene end by 3 bases; junction bases not matched to a gene: 3.

V usage is TRBV25-1 and J usage is TRBJ2-5, with D possibly matching TRBD2 (5 bases). Looked up from germline, CDR1 is MGHDK and CDR2 is SYGVNS. The CDR3 is 13 amino acids. Trimming cost V 5 bases and J 5 bases, with 12 bases left between them. CDR3 in DNA: TGTGCCAGCAGTCCGGGGTTGGGGGAGACCCAGTACTTC. It specifies CASSPGLGETQYF.

V is TRBV5-6 and J is TRBJ1-1; D is possibly TRBD1 (6 bases). Per germline, CDR1 SGHDT and CDR2 YYEEEE. CDR3 length: 17 residues. V gave up 4 bases and J gave up 4 bases, with 23 bases separating them. Written as DNA, the CDR3 is TGTGCCAGCAGCGCAAACCCACAGGGCCCGCGGTCCACTGAAGCTTTCTTT. This gives the protein CASSANPQGPRSTEAFF.

This chain links TRBV5-1 with TRBJ2-3; TRBD1 aligns across 7 bases. The CDR3 extends over 15 amino acids. J lost 0 bases, V lost 4 bases, and 5 bases had no gene match. Germline assignment: CDR1 SGHRS and CDR2 YFSETQ. CDR3 region: CASSATGASTDTQYF. DNA for the CDR3: TGCGCCAGCAGCGCCACAGGGGCGAGCACAGATACGCAGTATTTT.

The rearrangement links TRBV6-6 to TRBJ1-1; no clear D. CDR1 is MNHNY, CDR2 SVGAGI, per germline (reference sequence). The CDR3 sequence is 16 residues long. Trimming cost V 4 bases and J 4 bases, with 19 bases left between them. CDR3 bases: TGTGCCAGCAGTTTTGGCGGCGCTTCTGGCAGCACTGAAGCTTTCTTT. Translated: CASSFGGASGSTEAFF.